A single sample is the source of the 32 T cell receptor beta chains below, sequenced in a study of T-cell reconstitution after alpha-beta-depleted transplantation in children. During its preparation, the TCRbeta library received unique molecular identifiers. TCRdb independently ran MiXCR on the PCR reads; one entry per CDR3 protein. Altogether hundreds of thousands of distinct CDR3 sequences are present, less than 20% being singletons, with the ten largest covering approximately 5%. This sample comprised PBMCs, mostly from graft donor cells, obtained 360 days after TCRalphabeta/CD19-depleted stem cell transplant. All receptors derive from a male patient aged 10 to 17 who had a stem cell transplant for acute lymphoblastic leukemia, so the T cells may come from the graft donor.

This clonotype has only a few counts. The chain couples TRBV5-1 to TRBJ1-1; TRBD1 agrees at 7 bases. Per germline, CDR1 SGHRS and CDR2 YFSETQ. After removal of 3 bases from V and 2 bases from J, the junction contained 10 bases not matched to a gene. This CDR3 comprises 16 residues. DNA for the CDR3: TGCGCCAGCAGCTCGCCGCCGGGACAGCTTAACACTGAAGCTTTCTTT. It yields the protein CASSSPPGQLNTEAFF.

This clonotype was observed a handful of times. This chain uses TRBV24-1 with TRBJ2-1, with 10 positions matching TRBD2. This CDR3 contains 15 residues. CDR1 is KGHDR and CDR2 is SFDVKD in the germline V gene. The J segment lost 3 bases and the V segment lost 4 bases, leaving 2 bases of the junction unmatched. The DNA of the CDR3 is TGTGCCACCAGTGAGGCTAGCGGGAGCTACAATGAGCAGTTCTTC. It specifies CATSEASGSYNEQFF.

The V call is TRBV5-1, the J call TRBJ2-7; D is perhaps TRBD1 (5 bases). Trimming left V 0 bases short and J 4 bases short, with 14 bases between. Germline CDR1 is SGHRS and CDR2 is YFSETQ. This CDR3 comprises 15 residues. CDR3: CASSLVRSGLYEQYF. The CDR3 DNA follows: TGCGCCAGCAGCTTGGTGAGATCAGGGTTGTACGAGCAGTACTTC.

This clonotype was recorded at least ten times. The J gene is TRBJ2-2, the V gene TRBV5-5; D unresolved. Trimming stripped 5 bases from V and 0 bases from J, with 17 bases between. Looked up from germline, CDR1 is SGHKS and CDR2 is YYEKEE (reference sequence). This CDR3 is built from 17 residues. CDR3 amino acids: CASSYGPLGSNTGELFF. The CDR3 DNA reads as TGTGCCAGCAGTTACGGACCGCTAGGATCGAACACCGGGGAGCTGTTTTTT.

This clonotype occurred a few times. The chain employs TRBV29-1 and TRBJ2-1, with 8 bases that match TRBD2. The length of the CDR3 is 14 residues. Trimming cost V 3 bases and J 7 bases; bases outside gene matches: 8. Germline loops: CDR1 SQVTM, CDR2 ANQGSEA. CDR3 DNA: TGCAGCGTTGAGTCAGCGGGAGCAGGGAATGAGCAGTTCTTC. Translating it yields CSVESAGAGNEQFF.

This clonotype was detected a few times. The V call is TRBV20-1, the J call TRBJ2-1, with D unclear. The V gene's germline CDR1 is DFQATT and CDR2 SNEGSKA (reference sequence). Trimming cost V 6 bases and J 2 bases, with 14 bases left between them. This CDR3 comprises 14 residues. This CDR3 is CSARQLTTYNEQFF. As DNA, the CDR3 is TGCAGTGCGCGCCAGTTAACCACCTACAATGAGCAGTTCTTC.

This chain connects TRBV7-2 to TRBJ2-1, with 13 bases identical to TRBD2. CDR3 length equals 17 residues. Trimming took 5 bases from V and 9 from J; bases not matched to a gene: 13. CDR1 is SGHTA, CDR2 FQGNSA, per germline. Here the CDR3 DNA reads TGTGCCAGCAGCCCGACCGGGACTAGCGGGACCCGCGTTGAGCAGTTCTTC. It specifies CASSPTGTSGTRVEQFF.

J is TRBJ1-4 and V is TRBV18; D may be TRBD1 (5 bases). This CDR3 region has 13 residues. V was cut by 6 bases and J by 8 bases, with 13 bases left in between. Germline V gives CDR1 KGHSH, CDR2 LQKENI. The CDR3 DNA reads as TGTGCCAGCTCCCGGGACGGGCGAGAAAAACTGTTTTTT. It encodes CASSRDGREKLFF.

The V gene is TRBV5-4, the J gene TRBJ1-1; 7 positions match TRBD1. Germline lookup yields CDR1 SGHNT and CDR2 YYREEE (reference sequence). J was trimmed by 5 bases and V by 4 bases; bases with no gene match: 11. The length of the CDR3 is 15 residues. The CDR3 bases are TGTGCCAGCAGCGGCCAGGGGGGGGCGTTGACTGAAGCTTTCTTT. Its protein product is CASSGQGGALTEAFF.

The rearrangement joins TRBV5-1 to TRBJ2-3; 9 positions agree with TRBD2. Germline trimming cut 2 bases from V and 5 bases from J; bases unmatched to any gene: 9. There are 16 residues in the CDR3. Germline assignment: CDR1 SGHRS and CDR2 YFSETQ. This CDR3 reads CASSFPGGRAGDTQYF. Written as DNA, the CDR3 is TGCGCCAGCAGCTTCCCAGGCGGGAGGGCCGGAGATACGCAGTATTTT. Supplemented by reference TRBV5-1 and TRBJ2-3, the full variable domain reads KAGVTQTPRYLIKTRGQQVTLSCSPISGHRSVSWYQQTPGQGLQFLFEYFSETQRNKGNFPGRFSGRQFSNSRSEMNVSTLELGDSALYLCASSFPGGRAGDTQYFGPGTRLTVL.

In its sample, this clonotype was seen a few times. The chain carries TRBV20-1 and TRBJ2-2, with D tentatively TRBD1 (5 bases). Germline lookup yields CDR1 DFQATT and CDR2 SNEGSKA (reference sequence). With 0 bases removed from V and 2 bases from J, the gap between germline ends came to 13 bases. This CDR3 spans 16 amino acids. CDR3 amino acids: CSARDKGRRNTGELFF. The DNA of the CDR3 is TGCAGTGCTAGAGATAAGGGGCGGAGAAACACCGGGGAGCTGTTTTTT.

V usage is TRBV25-1 and J usage is TRBJ2-7; unclear D gene. The CDR3 extends over 13 amino acids. Germline V gene lookup returns CDR1 MGHDK and CDR2 SYGVNS. V was cut by 3 bases and J by 6 bases, with 12 bases left in between. The CDR3 here is CASSDPFTGEQYF. For the CDR3, the DNA is TGTGCCAGCAGTGATCCCTTTACGGGCGAGCAGTACTTC.

This clonotype occurred many times. The J gene is TRBJ2-5, the V gene TRBV7-8; 8 bases are a match to TRBD2. Looked up from germline, CDR1 is SGHVS and CDR2 is FQNEAQ. This CDR3 region has 16 residues. V dropped 2 bases and J dropped 5; count of bases not matched to a gene: 10. The CDR3 coding sequence is TGTGCCAGCAGCTTAAACGAAGCGGGAGAGGCGGAGACCCAGTACTTC. Translated, it gives CASSLNEAGEAETQYF.

J is TRBJ2-1 and V is TRBV5-1; 9 nucleotides align to TRBD2. Germline CDR1 reads SGHRS; CDR2 reads YFSETQ. Unmatched junction bases numbered 15, after V lost 6 bases and J lost 8 bases. This CDR3 is 16 amino acids long. CDR3 residues: CASNSPRGRVVDEQFF. CDR3 nucleotide sequence: TGCGCCAGCAACTCCCCTCGCGGGAGGGTGGTTGATGAGCAGTTCTTC.

This sequence joins TRBV7-7 and TRBJ2-5, with 10 bases that match TRBD2. J lost 5 bases, V lost 5 bases, and 8 bases had no gene match. Looked up from germline, CDR1 is SSHAT and CDR2 is FNYEAQ (reference sequence). This CDR3 has 15 amino acids. The CDR3 nucleotides read TGTGCCAGCAGCCGGACTAGCGGCGAGTGGGAGACCCAGTACTTC. Protein sequence: CASSRTSGEWETQYF.

This clonotype was seen only a few times. The chain carries TRBV12-3 or TRBV12-4 and TRBJ2-1; no definite D call. Trimming stripped 3 bases from V and 7 bases from J, with 19 bases between. The CDR3 totals 16 residues. CDR3 nucleotides: TGTGCCAGCAGTTTTGGTACCGGGCTAGTCCCTAATGAGCAGTTCTTC. It encodes CASSFGTGLVPNEQFF.

A few counts support this clonotype. The chain is built from TRBV20-1 and TRBJ2-1; 12 bases are a match to TRBD2. This CDR3 has 13 amino acids. V was pared by 0 bases and J by 15 bases, with 6 bases of the junction left unmatched. From germline, CDR1 is DFQATT and CDR2 SNEGSKA (reference sequence). The CDR3: CSARDRLAGVVFF. Here the CDR3 DNA reads TGCAGTGCTAGAGATAGACTAGCGGGAGTGGTGTTCTTC.

Only a few counts were recorded for this clonotype. V gene TRBV5-4 combines with J gene TRBJ1-5; D unresolved. The CDR3 is 14 residues long. Trimming removed 1 base from V and 1 base from J, with 6 bases in between. CDR1 SGHNT and CDR2 YYREEE come from the germline V gene (reference sequence). The CDR3, as DNA: TGTGCCAGCAGCTTGATGGGGAGCAATCAGCCCCAGCATTTT. Amino acids: CASSLMGSNQPQHF.

This clonotype was detected a few times. The chain employs TRBV10-3 and TRBJ1-1; D call uncertain. V shed 3 bases and J shed 3 bases, with 11 bases lying between them. Germline V gene lookup returns CDR1 ENHRY and CDR2 SYGVKD. This CDR3 region has 14 residues. Here the CDR3 DNA reads TGTGCCATCAGTGACCCTGACGTGTACACTGAAGCTTTCTTT. This encodes CAISDPDVYTEAFF.

This clonotype turned up a few times. The chain couples TRBV7-6 to TRBJ2-5; TRBD1 might be the D (6 bases). CDR1 is SGHVS and CDR2 is FNYEAQ in the germline V gene. The V end was cut by 0 bases, the J end by 8 bases, with 10 bases between. The CDR3 extends over 13 amino acids. The CDR3 sequence: CASSLAYRVTQYF. The CDR3 region has the DNA TGTGCCAGCAGCTTAGCGTACAGGGTTACCCAGTACTTC.

V is TRBV20-1 and J is TRBJ1-5; D is unclear. Trimming left V 1 base short and J 0 bases short, with 10 bases between. Germline V gene lookup returns CDR1 DFQATT and CDR2 SNEGSKA (reference sequence). There are 15 residues in the CDR3. The CDR3 loop reads CSARGEVNSNQPQHF. DNA for the CDR3: TGCAGTGCTAGAGGGGAAGTCAATAGCAATCAGCCCCAGCATTTT.

This clonotype was counted only a few times. The J gene is TRBJ2-2, the V gene TRBV12-3 or TRBV12-4; weak D call: TRBD1 (6 bases). This CDR3 region has 14 residues. The V end was cut by 6 bases, the J end by 3 bases, with 11 bases between. CDR3 region: CASRSRGDTGELFF. The DNA for the CDR3 is TGTGCCAGCAGGAGCAGGGGAGACACCGGGGAGCTGTTTTTT.

V usage is TRBV5-1 and J usage is TRBJ1-1; D gene ambiguous. The V end lost 4 bases, the J end lost 6 bases, and 7 bases lay between the germline ends. CDR1 is SGHRS and CDR2 is YFSETQ in the germline V gene. The CDR3 covers 11 residues. The CDR3 loop is CASSASAEAFF. CDR3 coding DNA: TGCGCCAGCAGCGCTAGCGCTGAAGCTTTCTTT.

In this sample, this clonotype turned up many times. The genes are TRBV25-1 and TRBJ1-1, with 7 bases matching TRBD1. This CDR3 comprises 16 residues. Trimming at V came to 6 bases and at J to 0 bases, leaving 10 bases not matched to a gene. Germline-derived CDR1 and CDR2 are MGHDK and SYGVNS. The CDR3 bases are TGTGCCAGCAGCGCCCTCCCAGGGGGGATGAACACTGAAGCTTTCTTT. This gives the protein CASSALPGGMNTEAFF.

A few counts support this clonotype. CDR3 DNA sequence: TGCAGCGTTGAGATTGGTACTGAAGCTTTCTTT. It yields the protein CSVEIGTEAFF. This chain connects TRBV29-1 to TRBJ1-1; D remains unclear. Germline-derived CDR1 and CDR2 are SQVTM and ANQGSEA. The CDR3 contains 11 residues. Trimming shortened V by 3 bases and J by 5 bases, and 7 bases separated the two germline ends.

This clonotype turned up a few times. The chain carries TRBV6-1 and TRBJ2-4, with unresolved D. The CDR3 contains 17 residues. CDR1 MNHNS and CDR2 SASEGT come from the germline V gene. The V end was cut by 6 bases, the J end by 4 bases, with 22 bases between. CDR3 protein: CASSARPHTILKNIQYF. The CDR3 DNA is TGTGCCAGCAGCGCAAGGCCCCACACTATATTAAAAAACATTCAGTACTTC.

The chain has TRBV7-9 and TRBJ2-5, with 8 positions matching TRBD2. The germline gives CDR1 SEHNR, CDR2 FQNEAQ (reference sequence). With 1 base clipped from V and 5 bases from J, the junction kept 12 bases outside the gene matches. The CDR3 runs to 17 residues. The CDR3 sequence: CASSLVAGIDFGETQYF. In DNA, the CDR3 is TGTGCCAGCAGCTTAGTAGCGGGAATAGATTTTGGCGAGACCCAGTACTTC.

This clonotype was detected a few times. The V call is TRBV12-3 or TRBV12-4, the J call TRBJ2-3, with a tentative D call TRBD2 (6 bases). V was clipped by 3 bases and J by 5 bases, with 15 bases between them. The CDR3 totals 15 residues. CDR3 DNA sequence: TGTGCCAGCAGTTTCAGGCGGGCTAGCGTAGATACGCAGTATTTT. The encoded protein is CASSFRRASVDTQYF.

The J gene is TRBJ2-7, the V gene TRBV20-1, with 14 bases aligning to TRBD2. CDR1 and CDR2 from the germline V gene are DFQATT and SNEGSKA (reference sequence). This CDR3 contains 16 residues. Germline trimming cut 1 base from V and 5 bases from J; bases unmatched to any gene: 7. CDR3 nucleotide sequence: TGCAGTGCTAGAGGGACCATGGGACTAGCGGGAGACGAGCAGTACTTC. Translated, it gives CSARGTMGLAGDEQYF.

V is TRBV4-1 and J is TRBJ2-1; maybe TRBD1 (6 bases). This CDR3 contains 14 residues. The V end was cut by 0 bases, the J end by 6 bases, with 9 bases between. CDR1 and CDR2 from the germline V gene are MGHRA and YSYEKL. CDR3 nucleotide sequence: TGCGCCAGCAGCCAAGAATTAGGGGGCAATGAGCAGTTCTTC. This translates into CASSQELGGNEQFF.

This clonotype was seen at least ten times. The rearrangement uses TRBV5-1 and TRBJ2-7; TRBD1 matches 8 bases. CDR1 is SGHRS, CDR2 YFSETQ, per germline. Losses at the gene ends were 4 bases for V and 5 bases for J; bases not matched to a gene: 11. The CDR3 is 15 amino acids. CDR3 bases: TGCGCCAGCAGCGGGGGTGGACAGGGCCACCACGAGCAGTACTTC. It translates to CASSGGGQGHHEQYF.

This clonotype was picked up a small number of times. The chain uses TRBV7-6 and TRBJ2-1; D is unresolved. Trimming cost V 3 bases and J 1 base, with 10 bases left between them. The CDR3 runs to 15 residues. Germline V gives CDR1 SGHVS, CDR2 FNYEAQ. CDR3 in amino acids: CASSFPYGSYNEQFF. The CDR3 DNA follows: TGTGCCAGCAGCTTCCCCTATGGATCCTACAATGAGCAGTTCTTC.